These 27 T cell receptor beta chains originate from one sample sequenced in a study of beta chain features in type 1 diabetes. Investigators reverse transcribed all isolated RNA, so they sequenced expressed TCRB transcripts. Profiled with immunoSEQ multiplex PCR; TCRdb holds only in-frame clones, not every one. The sample holds 130,000 or so clones, 9.5% to 10% seen once. Sequenced: central memory CD4+ T cells from blood. The source of these receptors is a woman aged 40 to 50 in good health.

This clone appeared many times. The chain uses TRBV29-1 and TRBJ2-3; 8 bases map to TRBD2. This CDR3 region has 12 residues. V was clipped by 6 bases and J by 1 base; unmatched bases: 0. The germline gives CDR1 SQVTM, CDR2 ANQGSEA. Here the CDR3 DNA reads TGCAGCGTACTAGCGGGCACAGATACGCAGTATTTT. Translation: CSVLAGTDTQYF.

The V and J genes are TRBV9 and TRBJ2-1, with 9 bases identical to TRBD2. The germline CDR1 and CDR2 sequences are SGDLS and YYNGEE. CDR3 length: 18 residues. With 0 bases clipped from V and 3 bases from J, the junction kept 10 bases outside the gene matches. This CDR3 is CASSVATGAGGFYNEQFF. CDR3 nucleotides: TGTGCCAGCAGCGTAGCTACGGGAGCGGGGGGTTTCTACAATGAGCAGTTCTTC.

This clone was detected ten times or more. The chain has TRBV7-2 and TRBJ2-1, with 8 bases matching TRBD1. Germline-derived CDR1 and CDR2 are SGHTA and FQGNSA. With 4 bases clipped from V and 9 bases from J, the junction kept 5 bases outside the gene matches. The CDR3 spans 13 residues. This CDR3 reads CASSWTGNGEQFF. In DNA form, the CDR3 reads TGTGCCAGCAGCTGGACAGGGAATGGTGAGCAGTTCTTC.

V is TRBV6-5 and J is TRBJ1-1, with a tentative D call TRBD1 (6 bases). Germline CDR1 reads MNHEY; CDR2 reads SVGAGI. This CDR3 is built from 11 residues. Trimming pared 7 bases from V and 6 bases from J, leaving 9 bases between. This CDR3 reads CASTTGSEAFF. The CDR3, as DNA: TGTGCCAGCACCACAGGGTCTGAAGCTTTCTTT.

This clone was seen a handful of times. This sequence joins TRBV27 and TRBJ1-2, with D unclear. The CDR3 sequence is 14 residues long. V lost 7 bases and J lost 4, with 16 bases in between. CDR1 MNHEY and CDR2 SMNVEV come from the germline V gene (reference sequence). CDR3 sequence reads: CASMGRPPSYGYTF. The DNA for the CDR3 is TGTGCCAGCATGGGCAGGCCCCCCTCCTATGGCTACACCTTC.

This chain uses TRBV5-4 with TRBJ1-6; TRBD1 might be the D (6 bases). The CDR3 is 14 residues long. The germline V gene encodes CDR1 SGHNT and CDR2 YYREEE (reference sequence). V dropped 1 base and J dropped 10 bases, with 12 bases sitting between them. The CDR3 sequence is CASSLRGGVSPLHF. CDR3 nucleotide sequence: TGTGCCAGCAGCTTGAGAGGGGGGGTGTCACCCCTCCACTTT.

The chain links TRBV4-3 to TRBJ1-3, with D tentatively TRBD1 (5 bases). In germline, CDR1 is LGHNA, CDR2 YSLEER. The germline V and J ends were trimmed by 4 bases and 2 bases, with 12 bases remaining between them. The CDR3 has 15 residues. CDR3 region: CASSLLTDPGNTIYF. The DNA for the CDR3 is TGCGCCAGCAGCCTCCTGACAGACCCTGGAAACACCATATATTTT.

This clone was seen repeatedly, ten times or more. The chain recombines TRBV11-2 with TRBJ2-1, with 10 nucleotides matching TRBD2. The CDR3 extends over 13 amino acids. V lost 7 bases, J lost 7 bases, and 4 bases stayed unmatched. The germline CDR1 and CDR2 sequences are SGHAT and FQNNGV. The CDR3 nucleotides are TGTGCCAGCACCTATAGCGGGGGGAATGAGCAGTTCTTC. It translates to CASTYSGGNEQFF.

The genes are TRBV19 and TRBJ2-1, with unresolved D. CDR1 is LNHDA, CDR2 SQIVND, per germline (reference sequence). The V end was cut by 2 bases, the J end by 0 bases, with 8 bases between. The CDR3 contains 15 residues. CDR3 amino acids: CASSISLSSYNEQFF. The CDR3 DNA is TGTGCCAGTAGTATAAGCTTGAGCTCCTACAATGAGCAGTTCTTC.

The chain couples TRBV19 to TRBJ2-1; TRBD2 aligns across 14 bases. Germline trimming cut 7 bases from V and 6 bases from J; bases unmatched to any gene: 11. Germline V gene lookup returns CDR1 LNHDA and CDR2 SQIVND (reference sequence). The CDR3 has 17 residues. CDR3 coding DNA: TGTGCCAGTACCCAGACTAGCGGGGGGGGCACGAGCAATGAGCAGTTCTTC. Translation: CASTQTSGGGTSNEQFF.

This clone has only a few counts. The chain recombines TRBV18 with TRBJ1-4; tentatively, D is TRBD1 (6 bases). In germline, CDR1 is KGHSH, CDR2 LQKENI. Trimming took 3 bases from V and 0 from J, leaving 8 bases between them. The CDR3 spans 15 residues. CDR3 sequence: CASSPQGTTNEKLFF. CDR3 sequence (DNA): TGTGCCAGCTCACCCCAGGGGACAACTAATGAAAAACTGTTTTTT.

This clone has a handful of counts. This chain connects TRBV18 to TRBJ1-2; D remains ambiguous. Between the trimmed V and J ends, which lost 0 bases and 8 bases, there was a span of 13 bases. Germline-derived CDR1 and CDR2 are KGHSH and LQKENI. The CDR3 runs 14 residues. The CDR3 sequence: CASSPPSTQNGYTF. The DNA of the CDR3 is TGTGCCAGCTCACCACCCTCCACACAAAACGGCTACACCTTC.

This clone was seen more than once but under ten times. The rearrangement joins TRBV6-1 to TRBJ2-5; a weak D match, TRBD1 (5 bases). The CDR3 spans 12 residues. The V gene's germline CDR1 is MNHNS and CDR2 SASEGT. The V end lost 2 bases, the J end lost 5 bases, and 6 bases lay between the germline ends. CDR3: CASSERGETQYF. The CDR3 region has the DNA TGTGCCAGCAGTGAAAGGGGCGAGACCCAGTACTTC.

The J gene is TRBJ2-1, the V gene TRBV11-3; 9 nucleotides agree with TRBD1. The V and J ends lost 0 bases and 6 bases, in that order; junction bases with no gene match: 12. There are 18 residues in the CDR3. Germline-derived CDR1 and CDR2 are SGHNT and YENEEA. CDR3 coding DNA: TGTGCCAGCAGCTTAGATCAGGGGGGGACAGGGAAGGCCAATGAGCAGTTCTTC. Protein product: CASSLDQGGTGKANEQFF.

The rearrangement joins TRBV6-5 to TRBJ1-2; 9 bases match TRBD1. Per the germline V gene, CDR1 is MNHEY and CDR2 is SVGAGI. With 8 bases clipped from V and 1 base from J, the junction kept 2 bases outside the gene matches. There are 13 residues in the CDR3. Here the CDR3 DNA reads TGTGCCAGCGGACAGGGGATTAACTATGGCTACACCTTC. Its protein is CASGQGINYGYTF.

The chain uses TRBV9 and TRBJ2-3; D might be TRBD1 (6 bases). V lost 3 bases to trimming and J lost 7 bases, with 15 bases between them. In germline, CDR1 is SGDLS, CDR2 YYNGEE. The CDR3 covers 14 residues. The CDR3 nucleotides are TGTGCCAGCAGCGGGGACATACGTCCCTATACGCAGTATTTT. Protein: CASSGDIRPYTQYF.

A few counts support this clone. The chain carries TRBV5-6 and TRBJ1-2; D is ambiguous. Trimming took off 0 bases at V and 3 bases at J, with 6 bases between the two ends. Germline V CDR1 and CDR2: SGHDT, YYEEEE. The CDR3 has 13 residues. The CDR3 is CASSLGSDYGYTF. DNA of the CDR3: TGTGCCAGCAGCTTGGGTTCTGACTATGGCTACACCTTC.

The V and J genes are TRBV6-1 and TRBJ2-5; 8 nucleotides line up with TRBD2. The CDR3 has 15 residues. CDR1 MNHNS and CDR2 SASEGT come from the germline V gene. With V trimmed by 5 bases and J by 5 bases, 10 bases remained unmatched. CDR3 region: CASSTAGGGSETQYF. In nucleotides, the CDR3 is TGTGCCAGCAGTACTGCGGGGGGCGGGTCGGAGACCCAGTACTTC.

This clone showed up just a few times. The chain couples TRBV19 to TRBJ1-5; TRBD1 aligns across 8 bases. Germline V gene lookup returns CDR1 LNHDA and CDR2 SQIVND (reference sequence). This CDR3 spans 12 amino acids. V was clipped by 11 bases and J by 0 bases; unmatched bases: 0. The CDR3 loop is CAQGASNQPQHF. CDR3 coding DNA: TGTGCCCAGGGGGCTAGCAATCAGCCCCAGCATTTT.

This clone was detected ten times or more. The gene calls are TRBV18 and TRBJ1-1; D uncertain. This CDR3 has 16 amino acids. Trimming removed 4 bases at V and 1 base at J, with 16 bases between. Germline V gene sequence: CDR1 KGHSH, CDR2 LQKENI. CDR3 coding DNA: TGTGCCAGCTCACAGATGGCGGGCAGTTCGAACACTGAAGCTTTCTTT. This sequence encodes CASSQMAGSSNTEAFF. Full variable domain (remainder filled in from reference TRBV18 and TRBJ1-1): NAGVMQNPRHLVRRRGQEARLRCSPMKGHSHVYWYRQLPEEGLKFMVYLQKENIIDESGMPKERFSAEFPKEGPSILRIQQVVRGDSAAYFCASSQMAGSSNTEAFFGQGTRLTVV.

At least ten counts were recorded for this clone. This chain links TRBV6-1 with TRBJ2-7; 7 nucleotides match TRBD1. The CDR3 length is 15 residues. Germline values: CDR1 MNHNS, CDR2 SASEGT. With V trimmed by 0 bases and J by 6 bases, 8 bases remained unmatched. CDR3 in DNA: TGTGCCAGCAGTGAAGCGGCGACAGGGCCCACCGAGCAGTACTTC. Its translation is CASSEAATGPTEQYF.

This clone has just a few counts. J is TRBJ2-1 and V is TRBV7-2; 10 bases map to TRBD1. This CDR3 is 18 amino acids long. V shed 5 bases, J shed 6 bases, and the junction held 16 bases outside the gene matches. Looked up from germline, CDR1 is SGHTA and CDR2 is FQGNSA. The CDR3 spells CASSPKTGGAGWSNEQFF. In DNA form, the CDR3 reads TGTGCCAGCAGCCCTAAGACAGGGGGCGCTGGTTGGTCCAATGAGCAGTTCTTC.

The V and J genes are TRBV7-9 and TRBJ1-2; D gene uncertain. The CDR3 contains 12 residues. The V end lost 5 bases, the J end lost 8 bases, and 12 bases lay between the germline ends. The V gene's germline CDR1 is SEHNR and CDR2 FQNEAQ (reference sequence). In nucleotides, the CDR3 is TGTGCCAGCAGCGGAGCAGCTGTCGGCTACACCTTC. Amino acids: CASSGAAVGYTF.

Only a few counts were recorded for this clone. CDR3 sequence (DNA): TGTGCCAGTAAGGTCGTGGGGCAGGCAAACACCGGGGAGCTGTTTTTT. It encodes CASKVVGQANTGELFF. V usage is TRBV19 and J usage is TRBJ2-2; weak D call: TRBD1 (5 bases). The V gene's germline CDR1 is LNHDA and CDR2 SQIVND (reference sequence). The CDR3 spans 16 residues. V was pared by 7 bases and J by 2 bases, with 17 bases between.

In this sample, this clone turned up a few times. CDR3 DNA: TGTGCCAGCAGCTTAATGTTAATGAACACTGAAGCTTTCTTT. Translated, it gives CASSLMLMNTEAFF. This chain uses TRBV7-8 with TRBJ1-1, with D unresolved. CDR1 is SGHVS and CDR2 is FQNEAQ in the germline V gene. The CDR3 has 14 residues. The V gene lost 2 bases and the J gene lost 0 bases, with 7 bases spanning the gap.

V usage is TRBV19 and J usage is TRBJ1-1; TRBD1 aligns across 8 bases. The CDR3 runs 13 residues. Unmatched junction bases numbered 8, after V lost 10 bases and J lost 4 bases. The germline V gene has CDR1 LNHDA and CDR2 SQIVND (reference sequence). CDR3 sequence: CATHPDRGTEAFF. The CDR3 bases are TGTGCCACCCACCCCGACAGGGGCACTGAAGCTTTCTTT.

The chain couples TRBV29-1 to TRBJ2-2; a possible D gene is TRBD2 (6 bases). The CDR3 is made up of 12 amino acids. The germline V gene encodes CDR1 SQVTM and CDR2 ANQGSEA. V was clipped by 4 bases and J by 6 bases, with 9 bases between them. The CDR3 DNA follows: TGCAGCGTTGTTACGGGAGCCGGGGAGCTGTTTTTT. As protein: CSVVTGAGELFF.